This TCR beta chain was identified in a study of human CD8 memory T cell subsets. This CDR3 comprises 13 residues. The germline V gene encodes CDR1 DFQATT and CDR2 SNEGSKA (reference sequence). Study-level points and caveats: Between stem-like memory and precursor exhausted T cell repertoires, overlap was minimal.

Worth noting for this clonotype: Its antigen is currently unknown.

UMI-labeled 5' RACE was used, and it produced the TCR beta libraries. Following a re-call of the 5' RACE reads, TCRdb has one entry per CDR3 protein and lacks DNA. The sample holds approximately 12,000 distinct CDR3 sequences. The chain combines TRBV20-1 with TRBJ1-4. This receptor was taken from a human donor in good health. Material: CD8+ T cells from PBMCs. The chain's CDR3 is CSAKGGEGEKLFF.